This passage covers 28 T cell receptor beta chains from one sample sequenced in a study of blood T cell repertoires in COVID-19. Some clones are missing from TCRdb's copy, which holds only in-frame ones; the method was immunoSEQ multiplex PCR. The profile covers 200,000 to 300,000 clones, with about 88% appearing a single time and about 4% taken by the ten largest. The specimen was peripheral blood. These receptors all come from a man between 60 and 75 years old who had recovered from COVID-19.

This chain links TRBV5-4 with TRBJ1-6, with D uncertain. Germline-derived CDR1 and CDR2 are SGHNT and YYREEE (reference sequence). Trimming took off 0 bases at V and 0 bases at J, with 10 bases between the two ends. The CDR3 runs to 17 residues. CDR3 sequence reads: CASSLATASSYNSPLHF. The CDR3 DNA reads as TGTGCCAGCAGCTTGGCTACCGCAAGCTCCTATAATTCACCCCTCCACTTT. Full variable domain (missing parts from reference TRBV5-4 and TRBJ1-6): ETGVTQSPTHLIKTRGQQVTLRCSSQSGHNTVSWYQQALGQGPQFIFQYYREEENGRGNFPPRFSGLQFPNYSSELNVNALELDDSALYLCASSLATASSYNSPLHFGNGTRLTVT.

The table lists this clone with a few counts. The chain uses TRBV12-3 or TRBV12-4 and TRBJ1-1, with D maybe TRBD1 (5 bases). V was cut by 3 bases and J by 11 bases, with 10 bases left in between. The CDR3 runs 11 residues. For the CDR3, the DNA is TGTGCCAGCAGTTTCTCAGGGCAGGCTTTCTTT. Residues: CASSFSGQAFF.

This rearrangement joins TRBV18 to TRBJ1-1; D perhaps matches TRBD1 (6 bases). Trimming stripped 4 bases from V and 4 bases from J, with 10 bases between. From germline, CDR1 is KGHSH and CDR2 LQKENI. The CDR3 is made up of 13 amino acids. CDR3: CASSLGGVTEAFF. CDR3 nucleotide sequence: TGTGCCAGCTCACTAGGGGGGGTCACTGAAGCTTTCTTT.

V usage is TRBV15 and J usage is TRBJ1-5; tentatively, D is TRBD1 (6 bases). The CDR3 length is 14 residues. Germline V gene lookup returns CDR1 LNHNV and CDR2 YYDKDF (reference sequence). Trimming shortened V by 0 bases and J by 5 bases, and 8 bases separated the two germline ends. The CDR3 DNA sequence: TGTGCCACCAGCAGAGAACAGGGTTATCAGCCCCAGCATTTT. Translation: CATSREQGYQPQHF.

The chain has TRBV27 and TRBJ1-4; 7 nucleotides align to TRBD1. This CDR3 comprises 15 residues. The junction had 10 bases not matched to a gene; V was cut back by 7 bases and J by 5 bases. Germline CDR1 and CDR2: MNHEY and SMNVEV (reference sequence). The CDR3 sequence: CASTKTRDRNEKLFF. The CDR3, as DNA: TGTGCCAGCACCAAAACCCGGGACAGAAATGAAAAACTGTTTTTT.

Of note for this clone: The same CDR3 is also encoded by other DNA sequences in this sample. This chain links TRBV14 with TRBJ2-5; D is perhaps TRBD2 (6 bases). The V gene lost 1 base and the J gene lost 5 bases, with 14 bases spanning the gap. CDR1 and CDR2 from the germline V gene are SGHDN and FVKESK. The CDR3 length is 15 residues. The CDR3 region has the DNA TGTGCCAGCAGCCAAGGAGTGGCAGGGAGGGAGACCCAGTACTTC. Its translation is CASSQGVAGRETQYF.

The chain joins TRBV9 to TRBJ2-1; no firm D call. This CDR3 spans 15 amino acids. The germline V gene encodes CDR1 SGDLS and CDR2 YYNGEE. V gave up 1 base and J gave up 3 bases, with 11 bases separating them. In nucleotides, the CDR3 is TGTGCCAGCAGCGTAACCCCCGCCTACTACAATGAGCAGTTCTTC. Translation gives CASSVTPAYYNEQFF.

The chain recombines TRBV27 with TRBJ2-1; D ambiguous. Trimming removed 6 bases from V and 6 bases from J, with 6 bases in between. Germline values: CDR1 MNHEY, CDR2 SMNVEV (reference sequence). The CDR3 extends over 11 amino acids. The CDR3 reads CASSRSNEQFF. The CDR3 nucleotides read TGTGCCAGCAGCCGTTCCAATGAGCAGTTCTTC.

This rearrangement joins TRBV7-8 to TRBJ1-2; 10 bases map to TRBD1. The CDR3 consists of 15 residues. Germline assignment: CDR1 SGHVS and CDR2 FQNEAQ. Germline trimming cut 4 bases from V and 5 bases from J; bases unmatched to any gene: 7. Here the CDR3 DNA reads TGTGCCAGCAGCTCCGACAGGGGGCTACGGTATGGCTACACCTTC. It encodes CASSSDRGLRYGYTF.

This rearrangement joins TRBV18 to TRBJ1-3; 9 bases match TRBD1. The CDR3 is made up of 16 amino acids. Germline CDR1 KGHSH, CDR2 LQKENI. V trimming: 3 bases; J trimming: 4 bases; junction bases outside the gene matches: 7. This CDR3 reads CASSPPGQGTGNTIYF. CDR3 nucleotide sequence: TGTGCCAGCTCACCCCCGGGACAGGGTACGGGAAACACCATATATTTT.

The chain employs TRBV5-1 and TRBJ2-7, with D possibly being TRBD1 (5 bases). V was pared by 4 bases and J by 1 base, with 9 bases between. The V gene's germline CDR1 is SGHRS and CDR2 YFSETQ. The CDR3 runs to 13 residues. CDR3 sequence (DNA): TGCGCCAGCAGCCAGCCAGGGTCCTACGAGCAGTACTTC. It encodes CASSQPGSYEQYF.

The rearrangement uses TRBV5-4 and TRBJ1-6; 7 bases line up with TRBD1. The germline V gene encodes CDR1 SGHNT and CDR2 YYREEE (reference sequence). The junction had 10 bases not matched to a gene; V was cut back by 3 bases and J by 7 bases. This CDR3 has 16 residues. CDR3 bases: TGTGCCAGCAGCTGGGGGCCGACAGGGATGAATTCACCCCTCCACTTT. This codes for CASSWGPTGMNSPLHF.

This clone is a singleton in its sample. CDR3 region: CASSHYAGGTEAFF. CDR3 sequence (DNA): TGTGCCAGCAGCCACTACGCCGGAGGCACTGAAGCTTTCTTT. The genes are TRBV6-6 and TRBJ1-1; D not resolved. The V gene's germline CDR1 is MNHNY and CDR2 SVGAGI (reference sequence). The CDR3 is 14 amino acids. V lost 6 bases and J 4 bases, leaving 15 bases between the germline ends.

The V and J genes are TRBV7-2 and TRBJ1-1, with D maybe TRBD1 (5 bases). The CDR3 is 15 amino acids. V lost 2 bases and J lost 8, with 18 bases in between. Germline values: CDR1 SGHTA, CDR2 FQGNSA. The CDR3: CASSLSLLQGREAFF. The CDR3, as DNA: TGTGCCAGCAGCTTATCTCTTCTGCAGGGCAGGGAAGCTTTCTTT.

The chain couples TRBV6-2 or TRBV6-3 to TRBJ1-2, with TRBD1 matching over 7 bases. The CDR3 is made up of 13 amino acids. Per germline, CDR1 MNHEY and CDR2 SVGEGT. The J segment lost 4 bases and the V segment lost 6 bases, leaving 5 bases of the junction unmatched. As DNA, the CDR3 is TGTGCCAGCAGCGACCGACAGGGCTATGGCTACACCTTC. The encoded protein is CASSDRQGYGYTF.

This rearrangement joins TRBV7-2 to TRBJ1-4, with TRBD1 as a possible D gene (5 bases). Per the germline V gene, CDR1 is SGHTA and CDR2 is FQGNSA. Trimming shortened V by 1 base and J by 5 bases, and 8 bases separated the two germline ends. CDR3 length equals 14 residues. CDR3 in DNA: TGTGCCAGCAGCTTAGGTCGACAGAATGAAAAACTGTTTTTT. Translating it yields CASSLGRQNEKLFF.

This clone was observed once. V is TRBV19 and J is TRBJ2-1; 8 bases match TRBD2. The CDR3 runs to 15 residues. Unmatched junction bases numbered 11, after V lost 5 bases and J lost 8 bases. Germline values: CDR1 LNHDA, CDR2 SQIVND (reference sequence). The CDR3 reads CASSSGGDTKDEQFF. In DNA, the CDR3 is TGTGCCAGTAGTTCCGGGGGGGACACAAAGGATGAGCAGTTCTTC.

This chain links TRBV4-1 with TRBJ2-7, with 7 bases fitting TRBD2. CDR3 length: 13 residues. CDR1 and CDR2 from the germline V gene are MGHRA and YSYEKL. J gave up 3 bases and V 4 bases, and 3 bases lay outside the gene matches. CDR3 loop: CASSPGLIYEQYF. The CDR3 bases are TGCGCCAGCAGCCCGGGACTAATCTACGAGCAGTACTTC.

This clone has just one count. V usage is TRBV5-1 and J usage is TRBJ2-5; 9 bases match TRBD2. J gave up 2 bases and V 3 bases, and 5 bases lay outside the gene matches. The CDR3 sequence is 15 residues long. From germline, CDR1 is SGHRS and CDR2 YFSETQ. CDR3: CASSSVAGVQETQYF. Here the CDR3 DNA reads TGCGCCAGCAGCTCTGTAGCGGGGGTGCAAGAGACCCAGTACTTC.

This chain uses TRBV6-2 or TRBV6-3 with TRBJ1-2; possibly TRBD1 for D (6 bases). This CDR3 region has 13 residues. Germline CDR1 MNHEY, CDR2 SVGEGT. Trimming removed 0 bases from V and 8 bases from J, with 10 bases in between. CDR3: CASSYSNRDGYTF. The CDR3, as DNA: TGTGCCAGCAGTTACTCGAACAGGGACGGCTACACCTTC.

The rearrangement joins TRBV30 to TRBJ2-2; 12 nucleotides align to TRBD2. The CDR3 runs 15 residues. Germline CDR1 reads GTSNPN; CDR2 reads SVGIG (reference sequence). J lost 6 bases, V lost 4 bases, and 6 bases had no gene match. The CDR3 DNA reads TGTGCCTGGAATGCCCTAGCGGGGGGGCCCGGGGAGCTGTTTTTT. Translating gives CAWNALAGGPGELFF.

The chain is built from TRBV5-8 and TRBJ2-5; 7 bases line up with TRBD1. There are 15 residues in the CDR3. Looked up from germline, CDR1 is SGHTS and CDR2 is YDEGEE. V shed 2 bases, J shed 3 bases, and the junction held 7 bases outside the gene matches. CDR3 protein: CASSFGQVREETQYF. The CDR3 nucleotides are TGTGCCAGCAGCTTTGGACAGGTTAGGGAAGAGACCCAGTACTTC.

The chain has TRBV7-6 and TRBJ1-4; TRBD1 might be the D (6 bases). Between the trimmed V and J ends, which lost 5 bases and 6 bases, there was a span of 13 bases. The CDR3 extends over 14 amino acids. CDR1 is SGHVS, CDR2 FNYEAQ, per germline. Written as DNA, the CDR3 is TGTGCCAGCAGCATAGGGGGGGTCGATGAAAAACTGTTTTTT. It encodes CASSIGGVDEKLFF. The whole variable domain, filled in from reference TRBV7-6 and TRBJ1-4, reads GAGVSQSPRYKVTKRGQDVALRCDPISGHVSLYWYRQALGQGPEFLTYFNYEAQQDKSGLPNDRFSAERPEGSISTLTIQRTEQRDSAMYRCASSIGGVDEKLFFGSGTQLSVL.

The chain employs TRBV7-2 and TRBJ2-5; D might be TRBD2 (5 bases). This CDR3 is 15 amino acids long. The V end was cut by 5 bases, the J end by 2 bases, with 15 bases between. Germline CDR1 reads SGHTA; CDR2 reads FQGNSA. The DNA of the CDR3 is TGTGCCAGCAGCCCCCGGGAACATGCTCAAGAGACCCAGTACTTC. This sequence encodes CASSPREHAQETQYF. Using reference TRBV7-2 and TRBJ2-5 for the parts outside the CDR3, the full variable domain is GAGVSQSPSNKVTEKGKDVELRCDPISGHTALYWYRQSLGQGLEFLIYFQGNSAPDKSGLPSDRFSAERTGGSVSTLTIQRTQQEDSAVYLCASSPREHAQETQYFGPGTRLLVL.

The CDR3 here is CASSPGQGNYGYTF. In nucleotides, the CDR3 is TGCGCCAGCAGCCCGGGACAGGGGAACTATGGCTACACCTTC. The chain couples TRBV5-1 to TRBJ1-2; 10 nucleotides align to TRBD1. The CDR3 runs 14 residues. Germline V gene sequence: CDR1 SGHRS, CDR2 YFSETQ. With 4 bases clipped from V and 2 bases from J, the junction kept 2 bases outside the gene matches.

The V call is TRBV2, the J call TRBJ2-3; D remains ambiguous. This CDR3 comprises 13 residues. The germline V gene has CDR1 SNHLY and CDR2 FYNNEI. Trimming shortened V by 3 bases and J by 8 bases, and 12 bases separated the two germline ends. CDR3: CASSEVPTGTQYF. The CDR3 DNA is TGTGCCAGCAGTGAGGTCCCGACGGGTACGCAGTATTTT. Full variable domain (rest looked up from reference TRBV2 and TRBJ2-3): EPEVTQTPSHQVTQMGQEVILRCVPISNHLYFYWYRQILGQKVEFLVSFYNNEISEKSEIFDDQFSVERPDGSNFTLKIRSTKLEDSAMYFCASSEVPTGTQYFGPGTRLTVL.

The V and J genes are TRBV7-3 and TRBJ2-1, with 8 bases aligning to TRBD2. V dropped 5 bases and J dropped 5; count of bases not matched to a gene: 2. The CDR3 length is 13 residues. The germline V gene encodes CDR1 SGHTA and CDR2 FQGTGA. CDR3 coding DNA: TGTGCCAGCAGCGCGGGGGGAAACAATGAGCAGTTCTTC. Translating gives CASSAGGNNEQFF.

The chain carries TRBV27 and TRBJ1-1; TRBD1 might be the D (5 bases). V was clipped by 10 bases and J by 1 base, with 16 bases between them. The CDR3 is made up of 14 amino acids. Germline assignment: CDR1 MNHEY and CDR2 SMNVEV (reference sequence). CDR3 bases: TGTGCCACTCGACTAGGCGGGACGAACACTGAAGCTTTCTTT. Its translation: CATRLGGTNTEAFF.